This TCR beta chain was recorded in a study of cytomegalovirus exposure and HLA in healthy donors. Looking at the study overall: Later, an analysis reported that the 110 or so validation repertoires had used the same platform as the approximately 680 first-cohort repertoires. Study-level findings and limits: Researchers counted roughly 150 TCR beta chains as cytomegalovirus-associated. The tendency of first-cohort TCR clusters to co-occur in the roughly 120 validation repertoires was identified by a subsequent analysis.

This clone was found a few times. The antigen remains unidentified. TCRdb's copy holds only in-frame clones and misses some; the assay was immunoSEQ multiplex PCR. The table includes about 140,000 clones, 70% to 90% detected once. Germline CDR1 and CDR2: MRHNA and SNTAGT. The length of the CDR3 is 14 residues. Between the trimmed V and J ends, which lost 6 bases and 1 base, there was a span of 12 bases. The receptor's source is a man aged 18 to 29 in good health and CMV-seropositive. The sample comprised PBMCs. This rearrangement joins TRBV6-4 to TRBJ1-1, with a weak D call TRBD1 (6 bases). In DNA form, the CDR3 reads TGTGCCAGCAGGGACACGGACAGGAACACTGAAGCTTTCTTT. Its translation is CASRDTDRNTEAFF.